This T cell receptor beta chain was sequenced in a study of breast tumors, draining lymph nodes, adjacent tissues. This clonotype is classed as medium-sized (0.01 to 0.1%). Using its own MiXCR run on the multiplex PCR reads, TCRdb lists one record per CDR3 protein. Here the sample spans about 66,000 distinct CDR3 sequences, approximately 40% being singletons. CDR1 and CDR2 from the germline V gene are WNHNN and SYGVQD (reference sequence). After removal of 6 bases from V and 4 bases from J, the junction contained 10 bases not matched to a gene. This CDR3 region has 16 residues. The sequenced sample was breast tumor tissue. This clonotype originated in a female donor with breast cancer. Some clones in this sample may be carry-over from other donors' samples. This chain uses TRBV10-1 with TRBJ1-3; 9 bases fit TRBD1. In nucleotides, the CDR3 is TGCGCCAGCAGAGGACAGGGGCAATGTGTGGGAAACACCATATATTTT. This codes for CASRGQGQCVGNTIYF.